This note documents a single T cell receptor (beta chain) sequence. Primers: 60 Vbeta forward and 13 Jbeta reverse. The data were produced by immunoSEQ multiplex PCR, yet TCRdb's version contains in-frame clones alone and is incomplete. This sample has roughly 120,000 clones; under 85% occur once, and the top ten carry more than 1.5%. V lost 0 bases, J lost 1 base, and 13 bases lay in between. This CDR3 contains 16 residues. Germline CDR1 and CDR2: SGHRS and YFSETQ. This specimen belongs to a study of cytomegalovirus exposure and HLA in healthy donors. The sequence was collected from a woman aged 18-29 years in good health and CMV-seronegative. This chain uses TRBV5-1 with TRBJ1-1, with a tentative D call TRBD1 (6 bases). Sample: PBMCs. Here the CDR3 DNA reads TGCGCCAGCAGCTTGGTCACCGGGACAAGGAACACTGAAGCTTTCTTT. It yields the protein CASSLVTGTRNTEAFF.